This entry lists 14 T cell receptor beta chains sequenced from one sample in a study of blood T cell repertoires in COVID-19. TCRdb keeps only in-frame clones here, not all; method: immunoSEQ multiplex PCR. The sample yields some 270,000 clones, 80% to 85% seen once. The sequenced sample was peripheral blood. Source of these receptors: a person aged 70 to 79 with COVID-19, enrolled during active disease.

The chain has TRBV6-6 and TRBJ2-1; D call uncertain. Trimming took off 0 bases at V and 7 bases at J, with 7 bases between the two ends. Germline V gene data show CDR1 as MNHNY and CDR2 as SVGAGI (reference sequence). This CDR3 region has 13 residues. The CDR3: CASSYSSLNEQFF. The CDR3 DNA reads TGTGCCAGCAGTTACTCGTCTTTGAATGAGCAGTTCTTC.

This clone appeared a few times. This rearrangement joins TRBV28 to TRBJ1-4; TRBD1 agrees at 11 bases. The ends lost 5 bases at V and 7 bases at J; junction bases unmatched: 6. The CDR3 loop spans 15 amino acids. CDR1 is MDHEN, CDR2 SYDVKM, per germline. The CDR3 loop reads CASSTPGQGGEKLFF. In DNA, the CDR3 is TGTGCCAGCAGTACCCCGGGACAGGGGGGTGAAAAACTGTTTTTT.

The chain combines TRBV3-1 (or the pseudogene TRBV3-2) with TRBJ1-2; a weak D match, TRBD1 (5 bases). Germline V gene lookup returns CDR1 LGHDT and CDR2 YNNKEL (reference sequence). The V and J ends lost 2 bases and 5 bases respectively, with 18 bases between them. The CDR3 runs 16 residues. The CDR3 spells CASSQSSPGGYYGYTF. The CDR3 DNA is TGTGCCAGCAGCCAAAGCTCCCCCGGGGGTTATTATGGCTACACCTTC.

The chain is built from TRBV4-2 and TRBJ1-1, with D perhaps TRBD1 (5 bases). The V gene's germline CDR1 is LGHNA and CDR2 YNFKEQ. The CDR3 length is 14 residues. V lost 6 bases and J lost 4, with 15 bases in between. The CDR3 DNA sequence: TGTGCCAGCAGTCCGGTGGGGGGTGTCACTGAAGCTTTCTTT. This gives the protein CASSPVGGVTEAFF.

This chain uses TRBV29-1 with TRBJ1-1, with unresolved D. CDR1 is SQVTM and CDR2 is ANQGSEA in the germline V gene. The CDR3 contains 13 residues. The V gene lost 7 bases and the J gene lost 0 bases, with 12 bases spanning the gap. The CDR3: CSAKRVMNTEAFF. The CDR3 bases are TGCAGCGCGAAACGGGTCATGAACACTGAAGCTTTCTTT. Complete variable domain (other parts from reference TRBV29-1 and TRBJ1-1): SAVISQKPSRDICQRGTSLTIQCQVDSQVTMMFWYRQQPGQSLTLIATANQGSEATYESGFVIDKFPISRPNLTFSTLTVSNMSPEDSSIYLCSAKRVMNTEAFFGQGTRLTVV.

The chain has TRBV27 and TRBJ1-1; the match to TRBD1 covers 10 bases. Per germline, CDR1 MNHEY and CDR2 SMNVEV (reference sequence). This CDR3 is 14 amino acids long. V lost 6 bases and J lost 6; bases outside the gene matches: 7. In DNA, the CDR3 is TGTGCCAGCAGCCTCGCAGGACAGGGGGCTGAAGCTTTCTTT. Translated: CASSLAGQGAEAFF.

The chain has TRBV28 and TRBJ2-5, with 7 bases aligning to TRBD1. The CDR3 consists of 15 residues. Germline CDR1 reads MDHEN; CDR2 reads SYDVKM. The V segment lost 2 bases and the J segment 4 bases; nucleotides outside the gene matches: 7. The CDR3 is CASSLQQGLGETQYF. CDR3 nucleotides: TGTGCCAGCAGTTTACAACAGGGGTTAGGAGAGACCCAGTACTTC.

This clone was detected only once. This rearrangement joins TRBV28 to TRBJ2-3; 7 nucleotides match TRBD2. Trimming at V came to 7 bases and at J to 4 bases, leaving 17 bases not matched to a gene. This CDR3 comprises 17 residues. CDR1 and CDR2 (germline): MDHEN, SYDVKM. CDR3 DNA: TGTGCCAGCATCTCCTACCCAGCGGGGTGGGATGCAGATACGCAGTATTTT. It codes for CASISYPAGWDADTQYF. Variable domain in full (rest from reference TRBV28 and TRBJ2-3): DVKVTQSSRYLVKRTGEKVFLECVQDMDHENMFWYRQDPGLGLRLIYFSYDVKMKEKGDIPEGYSVSREKKERFSLILESASTNQTSMYLCASISYPAGWDADTQYFGPGTRLTVL.

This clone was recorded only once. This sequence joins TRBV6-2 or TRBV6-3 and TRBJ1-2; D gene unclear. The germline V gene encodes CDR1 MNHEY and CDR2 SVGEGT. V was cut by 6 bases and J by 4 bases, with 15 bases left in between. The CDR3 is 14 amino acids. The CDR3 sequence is CASSPLGFAYGYTF. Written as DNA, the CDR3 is TGTGCCAGCAGCCCCCTCGGTTTCGCCTATGGCTACACCTTC.

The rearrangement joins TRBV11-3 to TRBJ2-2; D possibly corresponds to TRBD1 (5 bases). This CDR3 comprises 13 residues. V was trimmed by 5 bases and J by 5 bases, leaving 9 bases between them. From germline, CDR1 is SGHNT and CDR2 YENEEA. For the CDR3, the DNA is TGTGCCAGCAGCGGGGCGCGAACCGGGGAGCTGTTTTTT. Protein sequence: CASSGARTGELFF.

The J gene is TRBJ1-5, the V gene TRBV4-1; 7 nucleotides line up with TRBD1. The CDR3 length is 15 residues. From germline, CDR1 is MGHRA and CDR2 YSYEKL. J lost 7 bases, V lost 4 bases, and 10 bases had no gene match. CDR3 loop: CASSPGGEGLQPQHF. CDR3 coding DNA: TGCGCCAGCAGCCCAGGGGGAGAGGGGCTACAGCCCCAGCATTTT.

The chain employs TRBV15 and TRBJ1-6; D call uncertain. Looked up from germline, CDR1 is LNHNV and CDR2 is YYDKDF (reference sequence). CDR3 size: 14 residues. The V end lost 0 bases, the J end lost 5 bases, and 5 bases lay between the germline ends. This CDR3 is CATSRDLHNSPLHF. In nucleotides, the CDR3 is TGTGCCACCAGCAGAGACCTACATAATTCACCCCTCCACTTT.

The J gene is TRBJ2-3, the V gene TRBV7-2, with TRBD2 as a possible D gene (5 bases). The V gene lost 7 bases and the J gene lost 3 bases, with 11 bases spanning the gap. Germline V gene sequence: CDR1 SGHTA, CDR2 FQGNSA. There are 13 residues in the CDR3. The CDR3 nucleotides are TGTGCCAGCACTATTGGAGGAACAGATACGCAGTATTTT. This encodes CASTIGGTDTQYF.

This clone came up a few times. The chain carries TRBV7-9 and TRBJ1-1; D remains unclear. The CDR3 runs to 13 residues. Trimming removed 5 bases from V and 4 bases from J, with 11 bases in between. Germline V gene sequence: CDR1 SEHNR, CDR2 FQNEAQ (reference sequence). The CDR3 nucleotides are TGTGCCAGCAGCCTAAACCCCGGCACTGAAGCTTTCTTT. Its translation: CASSLNPGTEAFF. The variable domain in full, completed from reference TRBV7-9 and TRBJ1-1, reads DTGVSQNPRHKITKRGQNVTFRCDPISEHNRLYWYRQTLGQGPEFLTYFQNEAQLEKSRLLSDRFSAERPKGSFSTLEIQRTEQGDSAMYLCASSLNPGTEAFFGQGTRLTVV.